What follows is one TCR beta chain and its context. Germline V gives CDR1 SEHNR, CDR2 FQNEAQ (reference sequence). The CDR3 totals 13 residues. V was shortened by 5 bases and J by 5 bases, with 12 bases between the two germline ends. The data originate from a study of T-cell memory formation after mild COVID-19. TCRdb redid the calling of the 5' RACE reads with MiXCR, one entry per CDR3 protein. The sample holds about 470,000 distinct CDR3 sequences; 15% to 20% are singletons and the top ten take 12%. Sequencing input: PBMCs or a T cell subset sorted from them (not recorded which). The receptor was derived from an adult woman who had mild COVID-19 (a few samples of this study predate the infection). Cell type and time point are not known. This sequence joins TRBV7-9 and TRBJ2-5; a possible D gene is TRBD2 (5 bases). The CDR3 region is CASSQNGGETQYF. CDR3 sequence (DNA): TGTGCCAGCAGCCAGAACGGCGGGGAGACCCAGTACTTC.